The clone carrying this TCR beta chain has a count of ten or more. CDR3 length: 14 residues. CDR1 and CDR2 (germline): SGHRS, YFSETQ. V lost 7 bases and J lost 4; bases outside the gene matches: 7. The sample is drawn from a study of breast tumors, draining lymph nodes, adjacent tissues. TCRdb called the multiplex PCR reads again in MiXCR, with one record for every CDR3 protein. The sample has about 80,000 distinct CDR3 sequences, roughly 19% seen once. Samples came from axillary lymph nodes draining the breast cancer. The source is a female donor with breast cancer. Some clones in this sample may be carry-over from other donors' samples. V gene TRBV5-1 combines with J gene TRBJ2-7; the match to TRBD2 covers 11 bases. The sequenced sample was axillary lymph node tissue. The CDR3 DNA sequence: TGCGCCAGCGGACCCGGGACTAGCGGATACGAGCAGTACTTC. This codes for CASGPGTSGYEQYF.